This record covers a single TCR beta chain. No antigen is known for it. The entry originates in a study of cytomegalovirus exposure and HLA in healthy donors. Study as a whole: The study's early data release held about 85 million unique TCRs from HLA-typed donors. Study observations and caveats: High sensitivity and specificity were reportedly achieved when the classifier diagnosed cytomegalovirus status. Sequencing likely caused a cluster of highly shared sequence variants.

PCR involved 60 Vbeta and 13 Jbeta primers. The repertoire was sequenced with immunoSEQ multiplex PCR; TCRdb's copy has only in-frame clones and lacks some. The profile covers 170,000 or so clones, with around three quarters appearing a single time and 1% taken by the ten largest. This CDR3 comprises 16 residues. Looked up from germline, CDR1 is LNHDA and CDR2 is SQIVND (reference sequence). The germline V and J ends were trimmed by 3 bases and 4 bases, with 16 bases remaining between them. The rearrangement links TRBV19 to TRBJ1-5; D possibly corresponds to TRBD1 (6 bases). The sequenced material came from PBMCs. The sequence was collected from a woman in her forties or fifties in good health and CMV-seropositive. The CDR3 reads CASSIRTGRDNQPQHF. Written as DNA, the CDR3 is TGTGCCAGTAGTATTCGCACAGGGAGGGATAATCAGCCCCAGCATTTT. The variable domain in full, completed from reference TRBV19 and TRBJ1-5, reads DGGITQSPKYLFRKEGQNVTLSCEQNLNHDAMYWYRQDPGQGLRLIYYSQIVNDFQKGDIAEGYSVSREKKESFPLTVTSAQKNPTAFYLCASSIRTGRDNQPQHFGDGTRLSIL.